This entry lists 14 T cell receptor beta chains sequenced from one sample in a study of cytomegalovirus exposure and HLA in healthy donors. Amplification used 60 Vbeta primers and 13 Jbeta primers. The method was immunoSEQ multiplex PCR; TCRdb's version includes in-frame clones alone and lacks a portion of them. The sample has about 97,000 clones; around 74% are singletons. The sequencing sample was made of PBMCs. The receptor set was obtained from a woman aged 35 to 49 in good health and CMV-seronegative.

The V and J genes are TRBV28 and TRBJ1-3; the match to TRBD1 covers 10 bases. Germline V lookup: CDR1 MDHEN, CDR2 SYDVKM. The CDR3 loop spans 15 amino acids. V shed 3 bases and J 6 bases; nucleotides not matched to a gene: 5. Here the CDR3 DNA reads TGTGCCAGCAGTTTTATGGACAGGGGGGTAAACACCATATATTTT. The encoded protein is CASSFMDRGVNTIYF.

The V and J genes are TRBV27 and TRBJ2-7; 10 bases are shared with TRBD2. There are 16 residues in the CDR3. Germline V gene sequence: CDR1 MNHEY, CDR2 SMNVEV (reference sequence). The J segment lost 3 bases and the V segment lost 4 bases, leaving 9 bases of the junction unmatched. In nucleotides, the CDR3 is TGTGCCAGCAGTTCCCATAGCGGGGGGTTCTTCTACGAGCAGTACTTC. Protein product: CASSSHSGGFFYEQYF.

This clone was counted once. The CDR3 protein is CASSLAGASGTNEKLFF. DNA of the CDR3: TGTGCCAGCAGTTTGGCTGGTGCTAGTGGCACTAATGAAAAACTGTTTTTT. The chain recombines TRBV28 with TRBJ1-4, with D uncertain. The germline gives CDR1 MDHEN, CDR2 SYDVKM. Trimming took 3 bases from V and 2 from J, leaving 16 bases between them. The CDR3 loop spans 17 amino acids.

This clone was detected a few times. This chain connects TRBV11-3 to TRBJ2-7; 12 positions match TRBD2. Germline V gene data show CDR1 as SGHNT and CDR2 as YENEEA. The trim removed 5 bases at V and 2 bases at J, leaving 4 bases unmatched. CDR3 size: 15 residues. The CDR3 region is CASSPGLAGPYEQYF. The CDR3 DNA reads as TGTGCCAGCAGCCCCGGACTAGCGGGGCCCTACGAGCAGTACTTC.

The rearrangement uses TRBV6-6 and TRBJ1-1; a possible D gene is TRBD1 (6 bases). In germline, CDR1 is MNHNY, CDR2 SVGAGI (reference sequence). Trimming stripped 7 bases from V and 0 bases from J, with 12 bases between. The CDR3 has 14 amino acids. The CDR3 loop is CASNNRALNTEAFF. CDR3 nucleotide sequence: TGTGCCAGCAACAACAGGGCTCTGAACACTGAAGCTTTCTTT.

In nucleotides, the CDR3 is TGTGCCAGCAGCCACAGGGACAGGGGTGGAAACACCATATATTTT. Translating gives CASSHRDRGGNTIYF. The V call is TRBV6-5, the J call TRBJ1-3; 10 bases fit TRBD1. Unmatched junction bases numbered 5, after V lost 6 bases and J lost 3 bases. Germline V CDR1 and CDR2: MNHEY, SVGAGI. This CDR3 has 15 residues.

The rearrangement links TRBV29-1 to TRBJ1-1, with D maybe TRBD1 (5 bases). The CDR3 sequence is 15 residues long. Germline lookup yields CDR1 SQVTM and CDR2 ANQGSEA. V was pared by 4 bases and J by 2 bases, with 17 bases between. CDR3 coding DNA: TGCAGCGTTGTTGGGGGGGGACCGAGAAACACTGAAGCTTTCTTT. Protein: CSVVGGGPRNTEAFF.

This rearrangement joins TRBV19 to TRBJ2-7, with D unresolved. This CDR3 has 13 amino acids. The V gene's germline CDR1 is LNHDA and CDR2 SQIVND (reference sequence). Trimming pared 3 bases from V and 1 base from J, leaving 7 bases between. The DNA of the CDR3 is TGTGCCAGTAGTATGAGAAATTCCTACGAGCAGTACTTC. Amino acids: CASSMRNSYEQYF.

This clone was seen only once. The rearrangement joins TRBV7-8 to TRBJ2-1; D perhaps matches TRBD1 (6 bases). CDR1 and CDR2 (germline): SGHVS, FQNEAQ. V was trimmed by 5 bases and J by 0 bases, leaving 14 bases between them. This CDR3 is 16 amino acids long. In DNA, the CDR3 is TGTGCCAGCAGCCCGGGCCAGGGGAGCTCCTACAATGAGCAGTTCTTC. Translating gives CASSPGQGSSYNEQFF.

This chain joins TRBV28 and TRBJ1-2; 8 nucleotides align to TRBD1. The junction had 11 bases not matched to a gene; V was cut back by 3 bases and J by 8 bases. The CDR3 consists of 15 residues. Germline V gives CDR1 MDHEN, CDR2 SYDVKM. The CDR3 nucleotides are TGTGCCAGCAGTTTTAGGACAGGGCTGGGTGTGGGCTACACCTTC. As protein: CASSFRTGLGVGYTF.

This chain joins TRBV27 and TRBJ2-1, with D hard to call. Between the trimmed V and J ends, which lost 0 bases and 6 bases, there was a span of 6 bases. There are 13 residues in the CDR3. Germline V CDR1 and CDR2: MNHEY, SMNVEV (reference sequence). The CDR3 reads CASSLSPGNEQFF. CDR3 bases: TGTGCCAGCAGTTTATCGCCAGGCAATGAGCAGTTCTTC.

V gene TRBV28 combines with J gene TRBJ2-7; 7 positions match TRBD2. Germline V CDR1 and CDR2: MDHEN, SYDVKM. J gave up 5 bases and V 6 bases, and 10 bases lay outside the gene matches. This CDR3 comprises 14 residues. The CDR3 sequence: CASSERGGADEQYF. The DNA for the CDR3 is TGTGCCAGCAGCGAAAGGGGAGGGGCAGACGAGCAGTACTTC.

In its sample, this clone was seen a few times. The rearrangement links TRBV7-8 to TRBJ2-2; 13 bases line up with TRBD2. This CDR3 spans 17 amino acids. V trimming: 5 bases; J trimming: 4 bases; junction bases outside the gene matches: 7. Germline loops: CDR1 SGHVS, CDR2 FQNEAQ. CDR3: CASSQRTSGSVTGELFF. In nucleotides, the CDR3 is TGTGCCAGCAGCCAAAGGACTAGCGGGAGCGTCACCGGGGAGCTGTTTTTT.

The count of this clone is one. The CDR3, as DNA: TGTGCCATCAGTGGGGGACTAGCGCACTCCTACGAGCAGTACTTC. As protein: CAISGGLAHSYEQYF. The V call is TRBV10-3, the J call TRBJ2-7; 10 bases are a match to TRBD2. The CDR3 runs 15 residues. Germline trimming cut 4 bases from V and 0 bases from J; bases unmatched to any gene: 3. Germline CDR1 reads ENHRY; CDR2 reads SYGVKD.